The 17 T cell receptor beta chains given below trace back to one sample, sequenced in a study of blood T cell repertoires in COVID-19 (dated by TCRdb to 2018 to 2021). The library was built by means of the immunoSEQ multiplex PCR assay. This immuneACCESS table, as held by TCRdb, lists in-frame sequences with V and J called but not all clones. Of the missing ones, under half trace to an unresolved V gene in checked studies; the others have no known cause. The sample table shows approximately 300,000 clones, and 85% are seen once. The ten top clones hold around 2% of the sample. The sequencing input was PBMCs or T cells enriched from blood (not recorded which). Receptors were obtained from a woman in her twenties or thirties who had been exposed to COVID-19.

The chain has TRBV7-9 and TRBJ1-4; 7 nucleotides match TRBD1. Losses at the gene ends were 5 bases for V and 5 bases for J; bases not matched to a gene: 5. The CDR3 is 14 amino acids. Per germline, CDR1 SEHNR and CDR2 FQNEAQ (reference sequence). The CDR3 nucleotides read TGTGCCAGCAGCCGGGCAGGGGGAAATGAAAAACTGTTTTTT. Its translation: CASSRAGGNEKLFF. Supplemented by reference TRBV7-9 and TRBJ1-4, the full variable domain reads DTGVSQNPRHKITKRGQNVTFRCDPISEHNRLYWYRQTLGQGPEFLTYFQNEAQLEKSRLLSDRFSAERPKGSFSTLEIQRTEQGDSAMYLCASSRAGGNEKLFFGSGTQLSVL.

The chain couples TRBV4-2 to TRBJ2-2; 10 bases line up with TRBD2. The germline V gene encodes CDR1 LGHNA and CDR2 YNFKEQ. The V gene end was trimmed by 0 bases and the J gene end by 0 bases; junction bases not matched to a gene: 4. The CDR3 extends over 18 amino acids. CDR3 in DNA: TGTGCCAGCAGCCAAGATTCTAGCGGGGGCTCGAACACCGGGGAGCTGTTTTTT. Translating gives CASSQDSSGGSNTGELFF.

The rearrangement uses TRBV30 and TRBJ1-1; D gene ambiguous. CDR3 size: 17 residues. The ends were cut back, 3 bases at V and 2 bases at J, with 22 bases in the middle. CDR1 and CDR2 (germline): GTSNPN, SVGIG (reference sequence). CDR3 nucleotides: TGTGCCTGGAGAGTAACACCGATCAGACAACACAACACTGAAGCTTTCTTT. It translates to CAWRVTPIRQHNTEAFF.

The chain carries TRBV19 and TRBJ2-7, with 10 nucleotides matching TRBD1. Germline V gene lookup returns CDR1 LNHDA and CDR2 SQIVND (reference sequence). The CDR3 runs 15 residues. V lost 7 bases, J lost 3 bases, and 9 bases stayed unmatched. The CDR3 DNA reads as TGTGCCAGTACCATAGGGACAGGGGTAGGCTACGAGCAGTACTTC. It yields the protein CASTIGTGVGYEQYF.

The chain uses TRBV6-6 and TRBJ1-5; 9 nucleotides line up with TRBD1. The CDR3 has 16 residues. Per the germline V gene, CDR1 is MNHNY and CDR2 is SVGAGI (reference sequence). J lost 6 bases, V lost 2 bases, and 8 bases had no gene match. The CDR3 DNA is TGTGCCAGCAGTTACACGGACAGGGGAATGGGTCAGCCCCAGCATTTT. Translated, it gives CASSYTDRGMGQPQHF.

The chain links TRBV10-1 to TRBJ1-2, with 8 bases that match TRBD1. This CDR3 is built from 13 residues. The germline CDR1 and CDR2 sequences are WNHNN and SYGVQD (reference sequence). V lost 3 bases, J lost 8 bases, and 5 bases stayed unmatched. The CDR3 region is CASSDGQGRGYTF. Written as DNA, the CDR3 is TGCGCCAGCAGTGATGGACAGGGACGAGGCTACACCTTC.

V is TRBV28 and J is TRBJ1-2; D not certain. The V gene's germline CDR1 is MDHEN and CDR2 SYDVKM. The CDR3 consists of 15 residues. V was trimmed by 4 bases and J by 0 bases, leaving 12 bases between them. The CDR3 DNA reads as TGTGCCAGCAGTTCGCCAGCGCAAACTAACTATGGCTACACCTTC. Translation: CASSSPAQTNYGYTF.

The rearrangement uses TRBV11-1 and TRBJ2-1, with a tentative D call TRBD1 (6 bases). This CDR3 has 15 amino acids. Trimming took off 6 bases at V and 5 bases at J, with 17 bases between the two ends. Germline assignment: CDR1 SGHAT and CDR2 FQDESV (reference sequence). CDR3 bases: TGTGCCAGCAGTTATACCGGGACACAAAACAATGAGCAGTTCTTC. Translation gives CASSYTGTQNNEQFF. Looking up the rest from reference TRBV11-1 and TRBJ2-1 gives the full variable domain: EAEVAQSPRYKITEKSQAVAFWCDPISGHATLYWYRQILGQGPELLVQFQDESVVDDSQLPKDRFSAERLKGVDSTLKIQPAELGDSAMYLCASSYTGTQNNEQFFGPGTRLTVL.

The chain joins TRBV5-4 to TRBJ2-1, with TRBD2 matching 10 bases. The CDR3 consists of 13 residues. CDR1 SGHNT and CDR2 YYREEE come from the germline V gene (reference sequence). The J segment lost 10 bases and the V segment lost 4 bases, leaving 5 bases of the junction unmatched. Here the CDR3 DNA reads TGTGCCAGCAGCCCTTGGACTAGCGGAGAGCAGTTCTTC. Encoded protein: CASSPWTSGEQFF.

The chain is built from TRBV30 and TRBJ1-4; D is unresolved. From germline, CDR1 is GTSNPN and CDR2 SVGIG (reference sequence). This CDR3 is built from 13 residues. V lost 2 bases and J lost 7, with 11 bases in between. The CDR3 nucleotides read TGTGCCTGGAGTTTTCCGTCTAGTGAAAAACTGTTTTTT. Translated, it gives CAWSFPSSEKLFF.

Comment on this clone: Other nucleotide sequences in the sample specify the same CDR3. The CDR3 spells CASSEGQGYGYTF. DNA of the CDR3: TGTGCCAGCAGTGAGGGACAGGGGTATGGCTACACCTTC. The V gene is TRBV2, the J gene TRBJ1-2; TRBD1 agrees at 10 bases. This CDR3 comprises 13 residues. Trimming cost V 3 bases and J 5 bases; bases outside gene matches: 0. The germline V gene encodes CDR1 SNHLY and CDR2 FYNNEI.

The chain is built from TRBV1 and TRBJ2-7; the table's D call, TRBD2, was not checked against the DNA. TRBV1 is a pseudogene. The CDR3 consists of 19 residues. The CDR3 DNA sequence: TGCACCAGCAGCCAAGAAGAGCTATCGGGGACTAGCGGATCATACGAGCAGTACTTC. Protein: CTSSQEELSGTSGSYEQYF.

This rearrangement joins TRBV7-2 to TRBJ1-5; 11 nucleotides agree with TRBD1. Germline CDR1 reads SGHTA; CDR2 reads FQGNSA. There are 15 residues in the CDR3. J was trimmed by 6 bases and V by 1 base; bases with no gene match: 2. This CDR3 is CASSLGTGGFQPQHF. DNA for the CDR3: TGTGCCAGCAGCTTAGGGACAGGGGGCTTTCAGCCCCAGCATTTT. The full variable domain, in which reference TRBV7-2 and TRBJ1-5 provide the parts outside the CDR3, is GAGVSQSPSNKVTEKGKDVELRCDPISGHTALYWYRQSLGQGLEFLIYFQGNSAPDKSGLPSDRFSAERTGGSVSTLTIQRTQQEDSAVYLCASSLGTGGFQPQHFGDGTRLSIL.

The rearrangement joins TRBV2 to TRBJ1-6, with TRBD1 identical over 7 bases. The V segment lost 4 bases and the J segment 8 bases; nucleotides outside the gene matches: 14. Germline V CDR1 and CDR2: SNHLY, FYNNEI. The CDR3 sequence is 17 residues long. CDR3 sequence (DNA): TGTGCCAGCAGTGCTACTGGACTACAGGGGATTGATTCACCCCTCCACTTT. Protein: CASSATGLQGIDSPLHF.

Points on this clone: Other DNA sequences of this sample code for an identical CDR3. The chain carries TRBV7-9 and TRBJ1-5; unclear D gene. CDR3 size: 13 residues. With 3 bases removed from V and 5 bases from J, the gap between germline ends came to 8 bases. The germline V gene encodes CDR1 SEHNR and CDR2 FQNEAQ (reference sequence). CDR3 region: CASSLGGDQPQHF. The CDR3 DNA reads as TGTGCCAGCAGCTTGGGAGGAGATCAGCCCCAGCATTTT.

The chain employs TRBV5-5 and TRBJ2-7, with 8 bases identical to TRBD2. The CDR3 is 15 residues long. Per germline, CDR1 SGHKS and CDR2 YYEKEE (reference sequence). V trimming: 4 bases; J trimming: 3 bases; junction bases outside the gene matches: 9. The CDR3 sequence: CASSAGASGFYEQYF. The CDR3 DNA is TGTGCCAGCAGCGCTGGGGCTAGCGGGTTCTACGAGCAGTACTTC.

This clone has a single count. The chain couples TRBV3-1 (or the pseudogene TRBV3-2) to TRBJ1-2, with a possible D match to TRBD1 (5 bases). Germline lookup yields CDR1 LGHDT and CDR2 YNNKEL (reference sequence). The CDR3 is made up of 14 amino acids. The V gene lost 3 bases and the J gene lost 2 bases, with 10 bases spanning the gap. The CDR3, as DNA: TGTGCCAGCAGCCAGGCGACAGCGAACTATGGCTACACCTTC. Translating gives CASSQATANYGYTF.